This paragraph covers one T cell receptor beta chain sequence. As yet, its antigen is unknown. The sample is drawn from a study of tissue T cells after allogeneic stem cell transplantation. Study as a whole: Before transplant, recipient-origin PBMCs were collected in five or six GVHD patients. CD3+ T cells were flow-sorted when enough cells; otherwise DNA extracted directly. Regarding the study as a whole: Anatomically similar tissues had similar TCR repertoires within each patient.

Clones were sequenced by immunoSEQ multiplex PCR, and TCRdb holds only the in-frame ones, with some missing. This sample has about 43,000 clones; approximately 92% occur once, and the top ten carry approximately 3.8%. This CDR3 has 16 residues. Germline CDR1 GTSNPN, CDR2 SVGIG (reference sequence). Trimming removed 2 bases at V and 6 bases at J, with 23 bases between. The sequence was obtained from a woman aged 40-69 years who later had graft-versus-host disease after an allogeneic stem cell transplant. The gene calls are TRBV30 and TRBJ2-7; D remains unclear. The material was blood, obtained before transplantation. The CDR3 nucleotides read TGTGCCTGGAGTAACTTTTTAAAGTCTTCCGTTCGCGAGCAGTACTTC. Protein sequence: CAWSNFLKSSVREQYF.